The sequence of this T cell receptor beta chain was determined in a study of OX40 agonist ivuxolimab in advanced cancers. Profiled with immunoSEQ multiplex PCR; TCRdb holds only in-frame clones, not every one. The sample shows 100,000 to 110,000 clones, 85% to 95% of them seen only once. Study results and limitations: Among patients with partial responses at 0.1-3.0 mg/kg, clonal expansion was among the lowest. Clonal expansion was seen in CD4+ and CD8+ blood T cells by week 6 at 0.1 to 3.0 mg/kg.

Points on this clone: Its antigen remains unknown.

This receptor was identified in an adult with an advanced solid tumor such as melanoma, head and neck, liver or kidney cancer. This specimen was CD4+ or CD8+ T cells sorted from blood, taken in a trial of the OX40 agonist ivuxolimab.

CDR3 in amino acids: CASSHKFGELFF. CDR3 nucleotides: TGTGCCAGTAGTCACAAATTCGGGGAGCTGTTTTTT. The gene calls are TRBV19 and TRBJ2-2; D is unresolved. V was cut by 5 bases and J by 7 bases, with 8 bases left in between. The CDR3 covers 12 residues. CDR1 is LNHDA, CDR2 SQIVND, per germline (reference sequence).